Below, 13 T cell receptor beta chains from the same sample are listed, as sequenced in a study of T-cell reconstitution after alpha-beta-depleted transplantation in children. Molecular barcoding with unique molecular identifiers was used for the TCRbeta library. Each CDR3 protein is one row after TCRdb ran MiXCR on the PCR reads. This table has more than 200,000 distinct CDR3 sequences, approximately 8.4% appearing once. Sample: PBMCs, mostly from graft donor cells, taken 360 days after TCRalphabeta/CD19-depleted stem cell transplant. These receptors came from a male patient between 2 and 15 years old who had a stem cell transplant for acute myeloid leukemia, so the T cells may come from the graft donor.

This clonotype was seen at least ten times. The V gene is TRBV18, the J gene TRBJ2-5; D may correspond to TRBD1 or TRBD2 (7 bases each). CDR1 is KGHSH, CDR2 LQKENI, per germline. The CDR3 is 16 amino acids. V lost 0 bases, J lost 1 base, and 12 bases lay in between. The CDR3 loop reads CASSPPTGRAQETQYF. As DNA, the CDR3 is TGTGCCAGCTCACCACCGACAGGGAGGGCCCAAGAGACCCAGTACTTC.

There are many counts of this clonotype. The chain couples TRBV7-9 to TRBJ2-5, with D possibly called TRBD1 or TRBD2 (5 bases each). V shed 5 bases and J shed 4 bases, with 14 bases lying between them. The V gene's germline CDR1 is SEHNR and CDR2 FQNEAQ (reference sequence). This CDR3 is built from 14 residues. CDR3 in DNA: TGTGCCAGCAGCCTCGGGACGGTCTCAGAGACCCAGTACTTC. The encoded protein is CASSLGTVSETQYF.

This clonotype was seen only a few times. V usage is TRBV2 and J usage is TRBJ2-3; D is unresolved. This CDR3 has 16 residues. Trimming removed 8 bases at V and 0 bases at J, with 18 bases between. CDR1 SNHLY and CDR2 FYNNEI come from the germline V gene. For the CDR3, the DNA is TGTGCCAGCCCCCGCGAAGGGCGCCCCAGCACAGATACGCAGTATTTT. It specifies CASPREGRPSTDTQYF.

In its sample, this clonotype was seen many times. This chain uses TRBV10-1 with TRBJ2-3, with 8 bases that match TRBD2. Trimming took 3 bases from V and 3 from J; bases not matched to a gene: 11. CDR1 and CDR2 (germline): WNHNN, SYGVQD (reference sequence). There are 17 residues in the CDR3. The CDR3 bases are TGCGCCAGCAGTGAAGGACGGGGGGGACCGCTGACAGATACGCAGTATTTT. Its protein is CASSEGRGGPLTDTQYF.

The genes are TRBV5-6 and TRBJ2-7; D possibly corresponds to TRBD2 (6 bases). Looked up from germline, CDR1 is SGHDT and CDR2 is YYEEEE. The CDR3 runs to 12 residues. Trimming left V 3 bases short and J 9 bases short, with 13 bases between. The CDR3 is CASSSGPEGQYF. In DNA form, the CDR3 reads TGTGCCAGCAGCTCAGGGCCGGAGGGGCAGTACTTC.

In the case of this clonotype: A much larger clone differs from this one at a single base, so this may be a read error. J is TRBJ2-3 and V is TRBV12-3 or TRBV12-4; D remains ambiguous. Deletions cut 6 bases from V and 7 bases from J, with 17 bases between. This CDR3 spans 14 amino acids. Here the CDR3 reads CASRENYGAYTQYF. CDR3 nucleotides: TGTGCCAGCAGGGAAAATTATGGCGCATATACGCAGTATTTT.

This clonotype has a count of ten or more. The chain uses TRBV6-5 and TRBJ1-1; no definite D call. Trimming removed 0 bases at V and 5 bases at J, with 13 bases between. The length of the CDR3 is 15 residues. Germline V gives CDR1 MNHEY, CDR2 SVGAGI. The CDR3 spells CASSYSSRGRTEAFF. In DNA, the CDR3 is TGTGCCAGCAGTTACTCGAGCAGAGGTAGAACTGAAGCTTTCTTT.

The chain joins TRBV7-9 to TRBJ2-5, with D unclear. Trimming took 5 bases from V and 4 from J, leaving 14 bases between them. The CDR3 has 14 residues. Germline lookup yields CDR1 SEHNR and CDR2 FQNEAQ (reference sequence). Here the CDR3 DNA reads TGTGCCAGCAGCCCCCCACAGTCCGGAGAGACCCAGTACTTC. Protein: CASSPPQSGETQYF.

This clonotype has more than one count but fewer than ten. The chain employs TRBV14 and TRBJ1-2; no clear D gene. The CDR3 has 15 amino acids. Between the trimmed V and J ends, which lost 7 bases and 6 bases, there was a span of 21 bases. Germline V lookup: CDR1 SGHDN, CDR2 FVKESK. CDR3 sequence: CASTITGASVHGYTF. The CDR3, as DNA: TGTGCCAGCACCATCACCGGCGCGTCTGTCCATGGCTACACCTTC.

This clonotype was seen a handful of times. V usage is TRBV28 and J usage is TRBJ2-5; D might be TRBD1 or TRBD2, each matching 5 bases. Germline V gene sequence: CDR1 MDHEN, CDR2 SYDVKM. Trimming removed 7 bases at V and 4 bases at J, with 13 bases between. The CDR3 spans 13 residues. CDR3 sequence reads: CASTAGGRETQYF. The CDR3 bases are TGTGCCAGCACGGCTGGGGGACGAGAGACCCAGTACTTC.

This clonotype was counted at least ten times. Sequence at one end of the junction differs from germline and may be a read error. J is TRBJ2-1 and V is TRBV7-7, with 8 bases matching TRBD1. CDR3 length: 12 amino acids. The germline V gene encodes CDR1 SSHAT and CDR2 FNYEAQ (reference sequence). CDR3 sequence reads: CASSPTGVEQFF. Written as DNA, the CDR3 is TGTGCTAGCAGCCCGACAGGGGTCGAGCAGTTCTTC.

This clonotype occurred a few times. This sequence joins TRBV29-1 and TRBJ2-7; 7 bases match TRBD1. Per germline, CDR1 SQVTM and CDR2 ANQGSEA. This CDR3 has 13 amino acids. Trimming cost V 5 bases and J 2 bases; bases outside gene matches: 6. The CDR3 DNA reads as TGCAGCGTTAACTACAGGGGAGCCTACGAGCAGTACTTC. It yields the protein CSVNYRGAYEQYF.

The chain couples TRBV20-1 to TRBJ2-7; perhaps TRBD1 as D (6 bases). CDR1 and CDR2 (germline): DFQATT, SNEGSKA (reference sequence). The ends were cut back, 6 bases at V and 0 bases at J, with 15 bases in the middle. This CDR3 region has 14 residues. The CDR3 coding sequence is TGCAGTGCAAACGGACAGAGGAGCTCCTACGAGCAGTACTTC. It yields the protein CSANGQRSSYEQYF.